This T cell receptor (beta chain) was identified in a study of shared clonotypes between healthy human individuals. Turning to the study itself: Three plates each covered CD4 naive and memory; CD8 naive two, CD8 memory one.

Overall study results and limits: Among several donors, roughly 5% of naive CD4 clonotypes were found in common.

In regard to this clone: Antigen unknown.

The ends were cut back, 6 bases at V and 4 bases at J, with 9 bases in the middle. CDR1 and CDR2 from the germline V gene are GTSNPN and SVGIG (reference sequence). The CDR3 loop spans 12 amino acids. Assay used: immunoSEQ multiplex PCR; TCRdb lists only in-frame clones, some missing. The data contain around 700,000 clones, about 74% of them singletons. Sequencing used memory CD4+ T cells sorted from blood. Subset described: CD45RA-negative fraction. The rearrangement uses TRBV30 and TRBJ1-4; D is perhaps TRBD1 (5 bases). The sequence derives from a woman in her thirties in good health. DNA of the CDR3: TGTGCCTGTCAGGGACGTAATGAAAAACTGTTTTTT. This codes for CACQGRNEKLFF.